Following are 21 T cell receptor beta chains from one sample sequenced in a study of cytomegalovirus exposure and HLA in healthy donors. This PCR relied on a set of 60 Vbeta primers and 13 Jbeta primers. Sequencing was performed with immunoSEQ multiplex PCR; in TCRdb, only in-frame clones are kept and a portion is missing. The repertoire holds about 90,000 clones, with 55% to 75% as singletons. Sequencing used PBMCs. Source of these receptors: a woman between 18 and 30 years old in good health and CMV-seropositive.

V and J are TRBV6-1 and TRBJ2-7; weak D call: TRBD1 (5 bases). The V end was cut by 5 bases, the J end by 0 bases, with 14 bases between. Germline V gives CDR1 MNHNS, CDR2 SASEGT. CDR3 length: 15 amino acids. This chain's CDR3 is CASSKQGPPSYEQYF. The CDR3 region has the DNA TGTGCCAGCAGTAAGCAGGGCCCCCCCTCCTACGAGCAGTACTTC.

The chain carries TRBV2 and TRBJ2-4; D possibly corresponds to TRBD2 (6 bases). CDR3 length: 15 residues. The germline gives CDR1 SNHLY, CDR2 FYNNEI. Trimming took off 3 bases at V and 7 bases at J, with 16 bases between the two ends. The CDR3, as DNA: TGTGCCAGCAGTGACTGGGAGGAAGGGATGAACATTCAGTACTTC. Amino acids: CASSDWEEGMNIQYF.

The rearrangement links TRBV28 to TRBJ2-6; maybe TRBD1 (6 bases). Germline lookup yields CDR1 MDHEN and CDR2 SYDVKM. V dropped 8 bases and J dropped 0 bases, with 14 bases sitting between them. The CDR3 spans 16 residues. CDR3: CASWGLPPSGANVLTF. CDR3 sequence (DNA): TGTGCCAGCTGGGGGCTCCCACCCTCTGGGGCCAACGTCCTGACTTTC.

The V call is TRBV9, the J call TRBJ2-7; the D is unclear. The V gene's germline CDR1 is SGDLS and CDR2 YYNGEE. V was shortened by 4 bases and J by 4 bases, with 9 bases between the two germline ends. The CDR3 totals 12 residues. The CDR3 spells CASSRTGYEQYF. The CDR3 nucleotides read TGTGCCAGCAGCCGAACCGGGTACGAGCAGTACTTC.

This clone came up a few times. The V and J genes are TRBV27 and TRBJ1-3, with a tentative D call TRBD1 (5 bases). CDR1 is MNHEY, CDR2 SMNVEV, per germline (reference sequence). The CDR3 extends over 14 amino acids. Trimming shortened V by 5 bases and J by 2 bases, and 10 bases separated the two germline ends. The CDR3 coding sequence is TGTGCCAGCAGTCCCGGGGGAACTGGAAACACCATATATTTT. This sequence encodes CASSPGGTGNTIYF.

V is TRBV19 and J is TRBJ1-2; the D is unclear. CDR1 is LNHDA, CDR2 SQIVND, per germline (reference sequence). CDR3 length: 18 amino acids. Trimming removed 3 bases at V and 8 bases at J, with 28 bases between. The CDR3 DNA reads TGTGCCAGTAGTATCTTCGTCCAGAGGTCGGGTTACGGGGAAGGCTACACCTTC. Its protein is CASSIFVQRSGYGEGYTF.

The V gene is TRBV14, the J gene TRBJ2-5; 10 positions agree with TRBD2. V lost 3 bases, J lost 0 bases, and 4 bases stayed unmatched. Germline lookup yields CDR1 SGHDN and CDR2 FVKESK. The CDR3 covers 16 residues. In DNA form, the CDR3 reads TGTGCCAGCAGCCACCTAGCGGGGGACCACCAAGAGACCCAGTACTTC. This codes for CASSHLAGDHQETQYF.

The chain combines TRBV2 with TRBJ2-7; 9 bases are shared with TRBD2. The CDR3 runs 14 residues. Germline assignment: CDR1 SNHLY and CDR2 FYNNEI. The junction had 4 bases not matched to a gene; V was cut back by 6 bases and J by 1 base. The CDR3 protein is CASSFTSGSYEQYF. The DNA of the CDR3 is TGTGCCAGCAGCTTCACTAGCGGGTCCTACGAGCAGTACTTC. The complete variable domain, with remaining parts taken from reference TRBV2 and TRBJ2-7, reads EPEVTQTPSHQVTQMGQEVILRCVPISNHLYFYWYRQILGQKVEFLVSFYNNEISEKSEIFDDQFSVERPDGSNFTLKIRSTKLEDSAMYFCASSFTSGSYEQYFGPGTRLTVT.

The rearrangement links TRBV19 to TRBJ1-2; 7 positions match TRBD1. The germline V gene has CDR1 LNHDA and CDR2 SQIVND (reference sequence). Unmatched junction bases numbered 15, after V lost 5 bases and J lost 6 bases. The CDR3 length is 16 residues. The CDR3 protein is CASSLIHRTGWDGYTF. The CDR3 DNA is TGTGCCAGTAGTCTTATCCATCGGACAGGCTGGGATGGCTACACCTTC.

This clone was found a few times. The rearrangement links TRBV7-9 to TRBJ2-5; the D gene is possibly TRBD2 (6 bases). Matching the DNA end better, TRBJ2-7 makes the J call doubtful. CDR3 length: 14 residues. In germline, CDR1 is SEHNR, CDR2 FQNEAQ (reference sequence). Here the CDR3 reads CASSGTPGTYEQYF. CDR3 DNA: TGTGCCAGCAGCGGGACTCCAGGCACCTACGAGCAGTACTTC.

In nucleotides, the CDR3 is TGTGCCAGCAGCTCGGGAGCCGGAAACATTCAGTACTTC. This gives the protein CASSSGAGNIQYF. The J gene is TRBJ2-4, the V gene TRBV7-2; the D gene is possibly TRBD2 (6 bases). The germline V gene has CDR1 SGHTA and CDR2 FQGNSA. Trimming pared 4 bases from V and 6 bases from J, leaving 10 bases between. The CDR3 spans 13 residues.

Note on this clone: Other DNA sequences in the same sample also yield this CDR3. This chain joins TRBV6-5 and TRBJ1-2, with D perhaps matching TRBD1 (6 bases). V dropped 4 bases and J dropped 8 bases, with 11 bases sitting between them. The CDR3 has 12 residues. CDR1 and CDR2 from the germline V gene are MNHEY and SVGAGI. The CDR3 coding sequence is TGTGCCAGCAGTTTTGGGGGGGGCGGCTACACCTTC. It specifies CASSFGGGGYTF.

CDR3 amino acids: CASSVSGYSTDTQYF. The CDR3 DNA is TGTGCCAGCAGCGTTTCGGGATACAGCACAGATACGCAGTATTTT. V and J are TRBV9 and TRBJ2-3, with a tentative D call TRBD2 (5 bases). The CDR3 is 15 residues long. The germline gives CDR1 SGDLS, CDR2 YYNGEE. Trimming removed 2 bases at V and 0 bases at J, with 10 bases between.

This clone was observed a few times. The chain couples TRBV29-1 to TRBJ1-2; tentatively, D is TRBD1 (5 bases). CDR3 length: 14 residues. V was trimmed by 6 bases and J by 4 bases, leaving 18 bases between them. Germline CDR1 reads SQVTM; CDR2 reads ANQGSEA. CDR3 amino acids: CSVGEGASSYGYTF. CDR3 sequence (DNA): TGCAGCGTGGGGGAGGGTGCCTCTAGCTATGGCTACACCTTC.

This clone was counted only a few times. This chain uses TRBV4-3 with TRBJ1-5; TRBD1 matches 10 bases. This CDR3 is built from 14 residues. The germline gives CDR1 LGHNA, CDR2 YSLEER. V lost 2 bases to trimming and J lost 8 bases; unmatched junction nucleotides: 3. The CDR3 reads CASSQRQGAEPQHF. In DNA form, the CDR3 reads TGCGCCAGCAGCCAACGACAGGGGGCAGAGCCCCAGCATTTT.

The rearrangement links TRBV7-7 to TRBJ2-1, with 8 bases aligning to TRBD2. The V gene end was trimmed by 1 base and the J gene end by 6 bases; junction bases not matched to a gene: 11. Germline CDR1 is SSHAT and CDR2 is FNYEAQ (reference sequence). This CDR3 spans 17 amino acids. CDR3 residues: CASSLDSGGAGGNEQFF. The CDR3 region has the DNA TGTGCCAGCAGCTTAGATTCTGGGGGCGCGGGGGGCAATGAGCAGTTCTTC.

The chain has TRBV7-8 and TRBJ1-2; D might be TRBD1 (6 bases). CDR3 length equals 17 residues. Trimming left V 1 base short and J 5 bases short, with 20 bases between. The germline V gene has CDR1 SGHVS and CDR2 FQNEAQ. The CDR3 sequence is CASSLVEGHRGPYGYTF. CDR3 DNA sequence: TGTGCCAGCAGCTTAGTAGAGGGACACCGGGGCCCTTATGGCTACACCTTC.

The rearrangement links TRBV4-1 to TRBJ1-1; 8 bases map to TRBD1. The V gene's germline CDR1 is MGHRA and CDR2 YSYEKL. V gave up 3 bases and J gave up 3 bases; unmatched junction bases: 3. This CDR3 is 14 amino acids long. The CDR3 coding sequence is TGCGCCAGCAGCCAGGGCAGGGGGCACACTGAAGCTTTCTTT. It is translated as CASSQGRGHTEAFF.

The gene calls are TRBV27 and TRBJ2-7; 13 bases fit TRBD2. V was pared by 6 bases and J by 2 bases, with 1 base of the junction left unmatched. CDR3 length equals 14 residues. Germline CDR1 MNHEY, CDR2 SMNVEV (reference sequence). The CDR3 spells CASRGLAGTYEQYF. The CDR3 region has the DNA TGTGCCAGCAGGGGACTAGCGGGAACCTACGAGCAGTACTTC.

This rearrangement joins TRBV28 to TRBJ1-1; perhaps TRBD1 as D (5 bases). V gave up 3 bases and J gave up 0 bases, with 14 bases separating them. CDR3 size: 16 residues. CDR1 and CDR2 from the germline V gene are MDHEN and SYDVKM. This CDR3 reads CASSLLGHVLNTEAFF. The DNA of the CDR3 is TGTGCCAGCAGTTTGCTAGGACACGTTTTGAACACTGAAGCTTTCTTT.

This chain links TRBV5-1 with TRBJ2-5; possibly TRBD2 for D (7 bases). The assigned J gene may be wrong: the sequence end matches TRBJ2-7 better. The length of the CDR3 is 16 residues. Per the germline V gene, CDR1 is SGHRS and CDR2 is YFSETQ. CDR3 residues: CASSLEAGAYFYEQYF. CDR3 DNA sequence: TGCGCCAGCAGCTTGGAGGCGGGGGCCTACTTCTACGAGCAGTACTTC.